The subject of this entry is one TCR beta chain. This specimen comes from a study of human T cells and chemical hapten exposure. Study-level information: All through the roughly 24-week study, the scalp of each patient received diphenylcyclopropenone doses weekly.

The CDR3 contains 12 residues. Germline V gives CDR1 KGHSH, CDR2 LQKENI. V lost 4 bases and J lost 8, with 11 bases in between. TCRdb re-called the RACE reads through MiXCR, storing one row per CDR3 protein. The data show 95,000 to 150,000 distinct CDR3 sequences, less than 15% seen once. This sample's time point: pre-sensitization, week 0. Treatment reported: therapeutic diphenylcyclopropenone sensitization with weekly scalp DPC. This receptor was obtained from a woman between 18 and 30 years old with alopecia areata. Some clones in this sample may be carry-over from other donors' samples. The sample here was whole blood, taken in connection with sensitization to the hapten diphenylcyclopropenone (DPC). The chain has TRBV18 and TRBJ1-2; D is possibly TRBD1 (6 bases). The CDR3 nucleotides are TGTGCCAGCTCACTACAGGGAGAGGGCTACACCTTC. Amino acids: CASSLQGEGYTF.